This T cell receptor beta chain was identified in a study of OX40 agonist ivuxolimab in advanced cancers. Study in general: Checkpoint inhibitors had been given previously to under 50% of patients. Whole-study findings and limits: What antigens the expanded peripheral T cells recognized was never established. Expanded clones tended on average to be more numerous among CD8+ T cells than CD4+.

The assay was immunoSEQ multiplex PCR, and TCRdb's table has in-frame clones only and misses some. The data contain over 25,000 clones, around 86% of them singletons. The germline V and J ends were trimmed by 0 bases and 0 bases, with 13 bases remaining between them. From germline, CDR1 is SGDLS and CDR2 YYNGEE. This CDR3 spans 17 amino acids. Of note for this clone: The antigen is not known.

This sequence originates from an adult with an advanced solid tumor such as melanoma, head and neck, liver or kidney cancer. The sample here was CD4+ or CD8+ T cells sorted from blood, taken in a trial of the OX40 agonist ivuxolimab. This chain connects TRBV9 to TRBJ1-3; TRBD1 is a possible D gene (5 bases). CDR3 sequence (DNA): TGTGCCAGCAGCGTAGAAGTAGGTGACAGCTCTGGAAACACCATATATTTT. Its translation: CASSVEVGDSSGNTIYF.